This T cell receptor beta chain was found in a study of T cell repertoires in cytomegalovirus infection (dated by TCRdb to the late 2010s). A note on the overall study: Donor HLA type was relevant to the analysis, as public TCR beta signatures indicated carriage of CMV infection together with the matching HLA type.

In this sample, this clonotype turned up many times. This clone's antigen is unknown. Per-base quality was not reported, and no clone a single base away is much larger than it. Sequencing used an Illumina HiSeq 1500. In TCRdb, the public reads were trimmed at Q25 with fastp and aligned with MiXCR, with productive beta chains retained. Identical CDR3 proteins give one entry, which carries the most common genes and DNA. For this sample the table gives around 440,000 distinct CDR3 sequences, of which over 9% were detected only once. The ten largest make up about 9.4% of the sample. Findings and caveats that apply to the study as a whole: In both this cohort and an independent roughly 330-donor cohort, the cumulative frequency of public TCR beta family members distinguished carriers of CMV infection plus the relevant HLA type. The ex vivo response was dominated by HLA-C-restricted CMV-specific TCR beta clonotypes, which also provided the single most frequent clonotype in two of eight donors.

This clonotype was obtained from a human donor in good health (CMV status not recorded). Some clones in this sample may be carry-over from other donors' samples. Sequencing was done on a sample of PBMCs.

The DNA reads as follows: TGTGCCAGCAGCTTAGGAGCAGTCAATCAGCCCCAGCATTTT. Its translation is CASSLGAVNQPQHF. This chain is built from TRBV7-2 and TRBJ1-5; the D gene cannot be resolved reliably. The germline V gene gives CDR1 as SGHTA and CDR2 as FQGNSA. From cysteine to phenylalanine, the CDR3 is 14 amino acids long. The retained sequence is limited to the CDR3, 42 bases, with the frame set at the first base. At the junction V is shortened by 1 base and J by 3 bases, with 7 bases in between.